This TCR beta chain was recovered during a study of CD8+ T cells in alopecia areata. This CDR3 spans 12 amino acids. Germline CDR1 reads GTSNPN; CDR2 reads SVGIG (reference sequence). V gave up 4 bases and J gave up 4 bases, with 9 bases separating them. Sequencing templates came from extracted RNA that was reverse transcribed into cDNA. This table comes from immunoSEQ multiplex PCR, and its TCRdb copy is limited to in-frame clones, with some not included. The sample consists of over 150,000 clones, around half of them appearing once. Regarding treatment: oral pan-JAK inhibitor, 5-10 mg twice daily. The sequencing here drew on CD8+ T cells sorted from blood, taken at week 24, from a patient treated with tofacitinib. The V call is TRBV30, the J call TRBJ2-3; the D is unclear. The receptor's source is a human donor with alopecia areata. The CDR3 spells CAWKVGPDTQYF. For the CDR3, the DNA is TGTGCCTGGAAGGTAGGGCCAGATACGCAGTATTTT.